Below, one T cell receptor beta chain is given with its context. Its antigen is still unknown. A sample-barcoded 5' primer and a J-beta primer mix were used in a second PCR of about 7 to 12 cycles. TCRdb reprocessed the 5' RACE reads with MiXCR, giving one entry per CDR3 protein. This sample has fewer than 2,000,000 distinct CDR3 sequences, with around 42% found just once. These data are taken from a study of blood T cells in healthy people across ages. Study results and limitations: Naive and antigen-experienced cells were not separated, limiting conclusive comparison. Changes in expanded clonotypes were possibly confounded, as the CMV status of donors was unknown.

Germline loops: CDR1 SNHLY, CDR2 FYNNEI. The V gene end was trimmed by 6 bases and the J gene end by 7 bases; junction bases not matched to a gene: 6. This CDR3 region has 14 residues. The V and J genes are TRBV2 and TRBJ1-4; 9 bases align to TRBD1. The sequencing input was blood. The TCR was taken from a human donor in good health. CDR3 residues: CASSPDRGGEKLFF. The CDR3, as DNA: TGTGCCAGCAGCCCGGACAGGGGCGGTGAAAAACTGTTTTTT.